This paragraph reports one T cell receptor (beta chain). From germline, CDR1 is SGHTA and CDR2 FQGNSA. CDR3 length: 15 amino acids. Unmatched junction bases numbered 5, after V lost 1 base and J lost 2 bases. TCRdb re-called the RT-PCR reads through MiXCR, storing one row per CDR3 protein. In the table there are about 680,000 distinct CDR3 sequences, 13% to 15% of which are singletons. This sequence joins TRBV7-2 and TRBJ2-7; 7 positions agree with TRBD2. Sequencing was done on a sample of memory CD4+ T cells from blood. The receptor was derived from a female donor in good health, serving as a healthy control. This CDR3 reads CASSLERGPPYEQYF. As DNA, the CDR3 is TGTGCCAGCAGCTTAGAGCGGGGCCCACCCTACGAGCAGTACTTC.